Presented here are 30 T cell receptor beta chains from one specimen sequenced in a study of blood T cell repertoires in COVID-19. Sequencing used immunoSEQ multiplex PCR; TCRdb keeps in-frame clones, though not all of them. The profile shows 120,000 to 150,000 clones, about 86% of them singletons. The sample comprised peripheral blood. All receptors derive from an older woman with acute or convalescent COVID-19.

This chain connects TRBV19 to TRBJ2-3; 7 positions match TRBD2. The V gene's germline CDR1 is LNHDA and CDR2 SQIVND (reference sequence). Germline trimming cut 5 bases from V and 1 base from J; bases unmatched to any gene: 3. This CDR3 has 14 amino acids. The CDR3, as DNA: TGTGCCAGTAGTCCTAGCGGCGGCACAGATACGCAGTATTTT. Amino acids: CASSPSGGTDTQYF.

The chain uses TRBV6-1 and TRBJ1-2; a possible D gene is TRBD1 (5 bases). Trimming stripped 3 bases from V and 6 bases from J, with 20 bases between. This CDR3 region has 16 residues. Germline V lookup: CDR1 MNHNS, CDR2 SASEGT. The CDR3 DNA sequence: TGTGCCAGCAGTGATTCGTGGGGCCTGTTAAGGGATGGCTACACCTTC. It is translated as CASSDSWGLLRDGYTF.

Here the CDR3 DNA reads TGTGCCAGCAGCTTGAGGAGCAGGGGTAACTATGGCTACACCTTC. This codes for CASSLRSRGNYGYTF. V is TRBV5-4 and J is TRBJ1-2; possible D gene TRBD1, 6 bases. The germline CDR1 and CDR2 sequences are SGHNT and YYREEE (reference sequence). The CDR3 runs 15 residues. V was shortened by 1 base and J by 1 base, with 11 bases between the two germline ends. Full variable domain (outside the CDR3, taken from reference TRBV5-4 and TRBJ1-2): ETGVTQSPTHLIKTRGQQVTLRCSSQSGHNTVSWYQQALGQGPQFIFQYYREEENGRGNFPPRFSGLQFPNYSSELNVNALELDDSALYLCASSLRSRGNYGYTFGSGTRLTVV.

The rearrangement links TRBV4-3 to TRBJ2-1, with TRBD2 matching over 10 bases. The CDR3 covers 15 residues. Germline V gene data show CDR1 as LGHNA and CDR2 as YSLEER. V lost 3 bases to trimming and J lost 10 bases; unmatched junction nucleotides: 9. The CDR3 bases are TGCGCCAGCAGCCATGATAGGACTAGCGGAAACGAGCAGTTCTTC. As protein: CASSHDRTSGNEQFF.

V gene TRBV7-2 combines with J gene TRBJ1-1; no reliable D call. V lost 5 bases and J 11 bases, leaving 12 bases between the germline ends. Germline V gene lookup returns CDR1 SGHTA and CDR2 FQGNSA. The CDR3 totals 11 residues. The CDR3 spells CASSQQVRAFF. DNA of the CDR3: TGTGCCAGCAGCCAACAAGTGAGGGCTTTCTTT.

The chain is built from TRBV4-2 and TRBJ2-3; possibly TRBD1 for D (5 bases). Trimming stripped 0 bases from V and 7 bases from J, with 8 bases between. This CDR3 contains 13 residues. CDR1 is LGHNA and CDR2 is YNFKEQ in the germline V gene. CDR3 sequence: CASSQENRHTQYF. The DNA of the CDR3 is TGTGCCAGCAGCCAAGAGAACAGGCATACGCAGTATTTT.

The sample holds one count of this clone. V is TRBV11-2 and J is TRBJ1-2, with 8 bases fitting TRBD1. Germline values: CDR1 SGHAT, CDR2 FQNNGV. Trimming at V came to 4 bases and at J to 7 bases, leaving 8 bases not matched to a gene. The CDR3 length is 14 residues. The CDR3 is CASSSEIQGGGYTF. The CDR3 DNA follows: TGTGCCAGCAGCTCAGAGATACAGGGGGGTGGCTACACCTTC.

This chain links TRBV7-3 with TRBJ1-2; D perhaps matches TRBD1 (6 bases). With 4 bases removed from V and 0 bases from J, the gap between germline ends came to 12 bases. This CDR3 has 15 amino acids. Germline CDR1 reads SGHTA; CDR2 reads FQGTGA. In DNA, the CDR3 is TGTGCCAGCAGCTCGCAGGGGCCAACTAACTATGGCTACACCTTC. This codes for CASSSQGPTNYGYTF.

The gene calls are TRBV9 and TRBJ1-5; D not certain. Germline V gene lookup returns CDR1 SGDLS and CDR2 YYNGEE. The CDR3 extends over 13 amino acids. The V end was cut by 3 bases, the J end by 0 bases, with 4 bases between. In nucleotides, the CDR3 is TGTGCCAGCAGCGGAGGTAGCAATCAGCCCCAGCATTTT. Translation: CASSGGSNQPQHF.

The J gene is TRBJ2-3, the V gene TRBV15, with 10 bases identical to TRBD2. With V trimmed by 0 bases and J by 2 bases, 2 bases remained unmatched. The germline gives CDR1 LNHNV, CDR2 YYDKDF (reference sequence). The CDR3 contains 16 residues. CDR3 in DNA: TGTGCCACCAGCAGAGATGGACTAGCGGCCACAGATACGCAGTATTTT. The encoded protein is CATSRDGLAATDTQYF.

The chain recombines TRBV4-1 with TRBJ1-1; possibly TRBD1 for D (5 bases). Germline-derived CDR1 and CDR2 are MGHRA and YSYEKL. The CDR3 spans 13 residues. Between the trimmed V and J ends, which lost 4 bases and 1 base, there was a span of 7 bases. The CDR3 reads CASSPGQNTEAFF. The CDR3 region has the DNA TGCGCCAGCAGCCCCGGACAGAACACTGAAGCTTTCTTT.

The chain couples TRBV6-5 to TRBJ1-2; D is undetermined. The CDR3 loop spans 15 amino acids. V was shortened by 2 bases and J by 0 bases, with 10 bases between the two germline ends. Germline V lookup: CDR1 MNHEY, CDR2 SVGAGI. The chain's CDR3 is CASSYDLTTNYGYTF. The CDR3 nucleotides are TGTGCCAGCAGTTACGACCTAACTACTAACTATGGCTACACCTTC.

V gene TRBV7-9 combines with J gene TRBJ2-1; D uncertain. Germline CDR1 SEHNR, CDR2 FQNEAQ (reference sequence). This CDR3 region has 14 residues. V lost 1 base and J lost 8, with 12 bases in between. CDR3 in DNA: TGTGCCAGCAGCTTAGAATCTAGGTGGGATGAGCAGTTCTTC. It yields the protein CASSLESRWDEQFF.

The chain recombines TRBV14 with TRBJ1-1; 10 nucleotides match TRBD1. Germline CDR1 SGHDN, CDR2 FVKESK. After removal of 6 bases from V and 4 bases from J, the junction contained 5 bases not matched to a gene. The length of the CDR3 is 14 residues. CDR3 DNA sequence: TGTGCCAGCAGACCTAGGACAGGGGGCACTGAAGCTTTCTTT. Residues: CASRPRTGGTEAFF.

V is TRBV5-1 and J is TRBJ2-5; the D gene is possibly TRBD1 (6 bases). The CDR3 is made up of 13 amino acids. Trimming took 6 bases from V and 5 from J, leaving 14 bases between them. Germline lookup yields CDR1 SGHRS and CDR2 YFSETQ. CDR3 nucleotide sequence: TGCGCCAGCACCCGGCAGGGGTCGGAGACCCAGTACTTC. It encodes CASTRQGSETQYF.

The V call is TRBV19, the J call TRBJ2-6; no firm D call. The CDR3 spans 13 residues. The V and J ends lost 8 bases and 2 bases respectively, with 7 bases between them. Germline values: CDR1 LNHDA, CDR2 SQIVND (reference sequence). The CDR3 spells CASVFTGANVLTF. CDR3 in DNA: TGTGCCAGTGTTTTCACTGGGGCCAACGTCCTGACTTTC.

The chain employs TRBV28 and TRBJ2-3; the match to TRBD1 covers 7 bases. CDR3 length: 15 residues. Trimming took 4 bases from V and 4 from J; bases not matched to a gene: 8. Germline lookup yields CDR1 MDHEN and CDR2 SYDVKM. The CDR3 loop is CASSSTGSESDTQYF. The DNA of the CDR3 is TGTGCCAGCAGTTCGACAGGGTCAGAGTCAGATACGCAGTATTTT. The complete variable domain, with remaining parts taken from reference TRBV28 and TRBJ2-3, reads DVKVTQSSRYLVKRTGEKVFLECVQDMDHENMFWYRQDPGLGLRLIYFSYDVKMKEKGDIPEGYSVSREKKERFSLILESASTNQTSMYLCASSSTGSESDTQYFGPGTRLTVL.

The chain joins TRBV6-5 to TRBJ1-4; D gene unclear. The CDR3 covers 11 residues. Trimming left V 6 bases short and J 4 bases short, with 3 bases between. Per germline, CDR1 MNHEY and CDR2 SVGAGI. The CDR3 loop reads CASRLNEKLFF. Written as DNA, the CDR3 is TGTGCCAGCAGACTTAATGAAAAACTGTTTTTT.

V usage is TRBV4-3 and J usage is TRBJ2-3; no clear D. This CDR3 contains 15 residues. Trimming stripped 2 bases from V and 0 bases from J, with 9 bases between. CDR1 and CDR2 from the germline V gene are LGHNA and YSLEER. CDR3 DNA sequence: TGCGCCAGCAGCCAAATATTCTCCAGCACAGATACGCAGTATTTT. This sequence encodes CASSQIFSSTDTQYF.

V usage is TRBV4-1 and J usage is TRBJ1-1; D unresolved. V lost 1 base and J 10 bases, leaving 7 bases between the germline ends. Germline lookup yields CDR1 MGHRA and CDR2 YSYEKL. The CDR3 has 11 amino acids. The DNA of the CDR3 is TGCGCCAGCAGCCAAGGGGCACCAGCTTTCTTT. This translates into CASSQGAPAFF.

The chain uses TRBV18 and TRBJ2-1, with 8 bases lining up with TRBD1. CDR1 KGHSH and CDR2 LQKENI come from the germline V gene. The CDR3 runs to 14 residues. The trim removed 1 base at V and 10 bases at J, leaving 6 bases unmatched. CDR3 protein: CASSPQGRTGEQFF. The DNA of the CDR3 is TGTGCCAGCTCACCACAGGGGAGGACAGGGGAGCAGTTCTTC.

The chain joins TRBV7-9 to TRBJ2-2; TRBD1 agrees at 9 bases. The CDR3 spans 19 residues. The germline V gene encodes CDR1 SEHNR and CDR2 FQNEAQ (reference sequence). V was pared by 5 bases and J by 1 base, with 14 bases of the junction left unmatched. CDR3 in amino acids: CASSTRRVGQGLNTGELFF. DNA for the CDR3: TGTGCCAGCAGCACGAGGAGGGTGGGACAGGGCTTGAACACCGGGGAGCTGTTTTTT.

V usage is TRBV18 and J usage is TRBJ2-7; 9 bases fit TRBD2. J gave up 2 bases and V 0 bases, and 5 bases lay outside the gene matches. The CDR3 length is 16 residues. Germline CDR1 is KGHSH and CDR2 is LQKENI. The CDR3 spells CASSPPGSGGTYEQYF. In DNA form, the CDR3 reads TGTGCCAGCTCACCACCGGGGAGCGGGGGGACCTACGAGCAGTACTTC.

The chain has TRBV6-6 and TRBJ2-4; a possible D gene is TRBD2 (6 bases). The germline V gene encodes CDR1 MNHNY and CDR2 SVGAGI (reference sequence). This CDR3 is 16 amino acids long. Trimming pared 4 bases from V and 0 bases from J, leaving 13 bases between. CDR3 nucleotides: TGTGCCAGCAGTTCCCCGACTAGTTTAGCCAAAAACATTCAGTACTTC. Amino acids: CASSSPTSLAKNIQYF.

The chain combines TRBV19 with TRBJ1-6, with D possibly matching TRBD1 (6 bases). CDR1 and CDR2 from the germline V gene are LNHDA and SQIVND (reference sequence). The ends were cut back, 6 bases at V and 7 bases at J, with 16 bases in the middle. There are 15 residues in the CDR3. The DNA for the CDR3 is TGTGCCAGTAGCGCCGACAGGCAAAGAAATTCACCCCTCCACTTT. Residues: CASSADRQRNSPLHF.

This chain joins TRBV4-2 and TRBJ1-2; 7 bases match TRBD1. CDR3 length: 13 residues. V shed 4 bases and J 8 bases; nucleotides not matched to a gene: 7. Germline-derived CDR1 and CDR2 are LGHNA and YNFKEQ. CDR3 bases: TGTGCCAGCAGCCGTGGACAGGACGGGGGCTACACCTTC. Translating gives CASSRGQDGGYTF.

The chain employs TRBV30 and TRBJ2-1; 8 nucleotides agree with TRBD2. Germline V gene lookup returns CDR1 GTSNPN and CDR2 SVGIG (reference sequence). This CDR3 contains 13 residues. V lost 6 bases, J lost 3 bases, and 4 bases stayed unmatched. CDR3 region: CACGGANYNEQFF. CDR3 DNA sequence: TGTGCCTGCGGGGGGGCAAACTACAATGAGCAGTTCTTC.

V usage is TRBV7-9 and J usage is TRBJ2-3; 9 bases map to TRBD2. The length of the CDR3 is 15 residues. V was pared by 5 bases and J by 5 bases, with 8 bases of the junction left unmatched. In germline, CDR1 is SEHNR, CDR2 FQNEAQ (reference sequence). Here the CDR3 reads CASSTTGLAGDTQYF. CDR3 nucleotides: TGTGCCAGCAGCACTACGGGACTAGCAGGAGATACGCAGTATTTT.

This sequence joins TRBV18 and TRBJ2-1, with a weak D call TRBD2 (6 bases). Germline CDR1 reads KGHSH; CDR2 reads LQKENI. The CDR3 is made up of 12 amino acids. V lost 2 bases to trimming and J lost 9 bases, with 8 bases between them. CDR3 residues: CASSPFGGEQFF. CDR3 bases: TGTGCCAGCTCACCATTCGGGGGTGAGCAGTTCTTC.

The rearrangement joins TRBV7-3 to TRBJ2-2; 7 bases map to TRBD1. Germline V gene lookup returns CDR1 SGHTA and CDR2 FQGTGA. With 8 bases clipped from V and 3 bases from J, the junction kept 3 bases outside the gene matches. The length of the CDR3 is 13 residues. CDR3 in amino acids: CASSTGDTGELFF. As DNA, the CDR3 is TGTGCCAGCTCTACAGGGGACACCGGGGAGCTGTTTTTT. Complete variable domain (other parts from reference TRBV7-3 and TRBJ2-2): GAGVSQTPSNKVTEKGKYVELRCDPISGHTALYWYRQSLGQGPEFLIYFQGTGAADDSGLPNDRFFAVRPEGSVSTLKIQRTERGDSAVYLCASSTGDTGELFFGEGSRLTVL.